This T cell receptor (beta chain) was identified during a study of breast tumors, draining lymph nodes, adjacent tissues. General study points: Luminal-like breast cancer showed significantly higher tumor–nontumor repertoire similarity than basal-like. Compared with lymph nodes, tumors were less diverse; compared with nontumor tissue, more.

TCRdb recomputed calls from the multiplex PCR reads with MiXCR, one row per CDR3 protein. The repertoire holds 120,000 to 150,000 distinct CDR3 sequences, with around a third as singletons. Trimming shortened V by 4 bases and J by 6 bases, and 10 bases separated the two germline ends. CDR3 length: 12 amino acids. From germline, CDR1 is GTSNPN and CDR2 SVGIG (reference sequence). Breast cancer patients provided tissue from their axillary draining lymph nodes. This clonotype was recorded many times. No antigen is known for it. This sequence was found in a female donor with breast cancer. Some clones in this sample may be carry-over from other donors' samples. Sequences were obtained from axillary lymph node tissue. The V call is TRBV30, the J call TRBJ1-3; weak D call: TRBD1 (5 bases). This chain's CDR3 is CAWIRDANTIYF. In nucleotides, the CDR3 is TGTGCCTGGATCAGGGACGCAAACACCATATATTTT. Full variable domain (missing parts from reference TRBV30 and TRBJ1-3): SQTIHQWPATLVQPVGSPLSLECTVEGTSNPNLYWYRQAAGRGLQLLFYSVGIGQISSEVPQNLSASRPQDRQFILSSKKLLLSDSGFYLCAWIRDANTIYFGEGSWLTVV.